The 2 T cell receptor beta chains given below trace back to one sample, sequenced in a study of T cell repertoires in cytomegalovirus infection. No antigen has been identified for these receptors. TCRdb analysed the reads with MiXCR anew, one entry per CDR3 protein. The profile covers 700,000 to 950,000 distinct CDR3 sequences, with about 33% appearing a single time and around 12% taken by the ten largest. The specimen comprised cultured CD8+ T cells from PBMCs, sampled from culture after CMV antigen stimulation. The receptors were sampled from a human donor in good health (CMV status not recorded). Some clones in this sample may be carry-over from other donors' samples.

This clonotype was seen repeatedly, ten times or more. The rearrangement joins TRBV7-2 to TRBJ2-3, with TRBD2 matching 13 bases. In germline, CDR1 is SGHTA, CDR2 FQGNSA. J lost 4 bases, V lost 5 bases, and 3 bases had no gene match. CDR3 size: 15 residues. The CDR3 coding sequence is TGTGCCAGCAGCGTCACTAGCGGGGGGGCAGATACGCAGTATTTT. Translation gives CASSVTSGGADTQYF. The variable domain in full, with the rest retrieved from reference TRBV7-2 and TRBJ2-3, is GAGVSQSPSNKVTEKGKDVELRCDPISGHTALYWYRQSLGQGLEFLIYFQGNSAPDKSGLPSDRFSAERTGGSVSTLTIQRTQQEDSAVYLCASSVTSGGADTQYFGPGTRLTVL.

CDR3: CAISEDSLEAFF. DNA for the CDR3: TGTGCCATCAGCGAGGACAGCCTTGAAGCTTTCTTT. V gene TRBV10-3 combines with J gene TRBJ1-1, with D tentatively TRBD1 (6 bases). Germline loops: CDR1 ENHRY, CDR2 SYGVKD. This CDR3 is 12 amino acids long. Trimming shortened V by 6 bases and J by 7 bases, and 12 bases separated the two germline ends.